These T cell receptor beta chains were read from a single sample in a study of T cells after yellow fever vaccination. MiXCR, applied by TCRdb to the 5' RACE reads, yields one record per CDR3 protein. The sample records approximately 340,000 distinct CDR3 sequences, 8.7% being singletons. The material was PBMCs, obtained on the day of the first yellow fever vaccination. These receptors all come from a man younger than 30 who received the YFV17D yellow fever vaccine. CDR3s include the opening cysteine and the closing phenylalanine or tryptophan. The D gene is left open where the match is weak. Size values are once, few and many counts, or a class for expanded clones, and some rows have none.

CDR3: CASSPRGTSGTDTQYF; DNA: TGCGCCAGCAGCCCCAGGGGCACCTCGGGCACAGATACGCAGTATTTT; V: TRBV5-1; D: -; J: TRBJ2-3; size: -; length: 16
CDR3: CSARSSDGSDTQYF; DNA: TGCAGTGCTAGATCCAGCGACGGGTCAGATACGCAGTATTTT; V: TRBV20-1; D: -; J: TRBJ2-3; size: -; length: 14
CDR3: CASSQAGVPTEAFF; DNA: TGCGCCAGCAGCCAGGCCGGTGTACCGACTGAAGCTTTCTTT; V: TRBV4-1; D: -; J: TRBJ1-1; size: -; length: 14
CDR3: CASSFDRGLGTQYF; DNA: TGTGCCAGCAGCTTCGACAGGGGCCTGGGGACCCAGTACTTC; V: TRBV11-2; D: TRBD1; J: TRBJ2-5; size: -; length: 14
CDR3: CSVGGEGAYYGYTF; DNA: TGCAGCGTCGGGGGGGAGGGGGCCTACTATGGCTACACCTTC; V: TRBV29-1; D: TRBD1; J: TRBJ1-2; size: -; length: 14
CDR3: CASSLRSMNTEAFF; DNA: TGCGCCAGCAGCCTTAGGTCGATGAACACTGAAGCTTTCTTT; V: TRBV4-1; D: -; J: TRBJ1-1; size: few; length: 14
CDR3: CASSLKGGRDIQYF; DNA: TGTGCCAGCAGCTTGAAGGGGGGGAGGGACATTCAGTACTTC; V: TRBV5-4; D: -; J: TRBJ2-4; size: -; length: 14
CDR3: CASSLPRGQGSGANVLTF; DNA: TGCGCCAGCAGCCTCCCCAGGGGGCAGGGCTCTGGGGCCAACGTCCTGACTTTC; V: TRBV5-1; D: TRBD1; J: TRBJ2-6; size: -; length: 18
CDR3: CAWTQGPLPGNTIYF; DNA: TGTGCCTGGACGCAGGGGCCCCTACCTGGAAACACCATATATTTT; V: TRBV30; D: -; J: TRBJ1-3; size: -; length: 15
CDR3: CASSLGTSGGRYETQYF; DNA: TGTGCCAGCAGTTTGGGGACTAGCGGGGGCCGTTACGAGACCCAGTACTTC; V: TRBV6-5; D: TRBD2; J: TRBJ2-5; size: few; length: 17
CDR3: CASSQDSGGAETQYF; DNA: TGTGCCAGCAGCCAAGATAGCGGGGGGGCCGAGACCCAGTACTTC; V: TRBV4-2; D: TRBD2; J: TRBJ2-5; size: many; length: 15
CDR3: CASSLGTRGEKLFF; DNA: TGTGCCAGCAGCTTAGGCACAAGGGGAGAAAAACTGTTTTTT; V: TRBV7-2; D: -; J: TRBJ1-4; size: few; length: 14
CDR3: CASSLGGTSGGAFF; DNA: TGTGCCAGCAGCTTAGGGGGGACATCGGGTGGGGCTTTCTTT; V: TRBV7-2; D: -; J: TRBJ1-1; size: many; length: 14
CDR3: CASSPQSGTAYVAFF; DNA: TGTGCCAGCTCACCGCAATCCGGGACAGCATATGTGGCTTTCTTT; V: TRBV18; D: TRBD1; J: TRBJ1-1; size: few; length: 15
CDR3: CASSPPGQGRRGAFF; DNA: TGTGCCAGCAGCCCACCGGGACAGGGGAGGAGAGGAGCTTTCTTT; V: TRBV6-1; D: TRBD1; J: TRBJ1-1; size: many; length: 15
CDR3: CASSMLRGTEAFF; DNA: TGTGCCAGTAGTATGTTGCGGGGAACTGAAGCTTTCTTT; V: TRBV19; D: -; J: TRBJ1-1; size: many; length: 13
CDR3: CASSLEQGIRTFF; DNA: TGTGCCAGCAGCTTAGAACAGGGTATTAGAACTTTCTTT; V: TRBV7-9; D: -; J: TRBJ1-1; size: -; length: 13
CDR3: CASSPPYGIPDTQYF; DNA: TGTGCCAGCAGCCCCCCTTACGGGATACCAGATACGCAGTATTTT; V: TRBV3-1; D: -; J: TRBJ2-3; size: -; length: 15
CDR3: CSARGGAGGTEQYF; DNA: TGCAGTGCTAGAGGAGGCGCAGGTGGCACCGAGCAGTACTTC; V: TRBV20-1; D: -; J: TRBJ2-7; size: many; length: 14
CDR3: CASSLHGGAISGELFF; DNA: TGTGCCAGCAGCTTACACGGGGGGGCAATATCCGGGGAGCTGTTTTTT; V: TRBV11-2; D: TRBD2; J: TRBJ2-2; size: many; length: 16
CDR3: CASSLNRAGANVLTF; DNA: TGTGCCAGCAGCTTAAACAGGGCTGGGGCCAACGTCCTGACTTTC; V: TRBV7-9; D: -; J: TRBJ2-6; size: -; length: 15
CDR3: CASRRTFSNQPQHF; DNA: TGCGCCAGCAGACGGACATTTAGCAATCAGCCCCAGCATTTT; V: TRBV4-1; D: -; J: TRBJ1-5; size: few; length: 14
CDR3: CASSSRKGRTGELFF; DNA: TGTGCCAGCAGCTCCCGGAAGGGCCGAACCGGGGAGCTGTTTTTT; V: TRBV5-6; D: -; J: TRBJ2-2; size: -; length: 15
CDR3: CSVVWSVETQYF; DNA: TGCAGCGTTGTATGGAGTGTGGAGACCCAGTACTTC; V: TRBV29-1; D: -; J: TRBJ2-5; size: few; length: 12
CDR3: CASSYRAGAGVADTQYF; DNA: TGTGCCAGCAGTTACAGGGCGGGGGCAGGAGTCGCAGATACGCAGTATTTT; V: TRBV6-2/TRBV6-3; D: -; J: TRBJ2-3; size: many; length: 17
CDR3: CATRPGTEAFF; DNA: TGCGCCACAAGACCCGGGACTGAAGCTTTCTTT; V: TRBV5-1; D: -; J: TRBJ1-1; size: many; length: 11
CDR3: CASSFIGAHEQFF; DNA: TGTGCCAGCAGCTTTATAGGGGCGCATGAGCAGTTCTTC; V: TRBV5-6; D: -; J: TRBJ2-1; size: few; length: 13
CDR3: CASSLGVEEQFF; DNA: TGTGCCAGCAGCTTAGGGGTAGAGGAGCAGTTCTTC; V: TRBV11-2; D: -; J: TRBJ2-1; size: few; length: 12
CDR3: CASSRKLNSPLHF; DNA: TGTGCCAGCAGCCGCAAACTTAATTCACCCCTCCACTTT; V: TRBV3-1; D: -; J: TRBJ1-6; size: few; length: 13
CDR3: CSALGGATNEKLFF; DNA: TGCAGTGCCCTTGGAGGTGCAACTAATGAAAAACTGTTTTTT; V: TRBV20-1; D: -; J: TRBJ1-4; size: few; length: 14
CDR3: CASSTTLGYNEQFF; DNA: TGTGCCAGCAGCACAACCCTAGGGTACAATGAGCAGTTCTTC; V: TRBV21-1; D: -; J: TRBJ2-1; size: few; length: 14
CDR3: CASSGPYEQYF; DNA: TGTGCCAGCAGCGGCCCTTACGAGCAGTACTTC; V: TRBV12-3/TRBV12-4; D: -; J: TRBJ2-7; size: few; length: 11
CDR3: CASSPGYGTWRNQPQHF; DNA: TGTGCCAGCAGCCCCGGATACGGGACCTGGCGCAATCAGCCCCAGCATTTT; V: TRBV3-1; D: -; J: TRBJ1-5; size: -; length: 17
CDR3: CASSHDRGDTQYF; DNA: TGTGCCAGCAGTCACGACAGGGGAGATACGCAGTATTTT; V: TRBV28; D: TRBD1; J: TRBJ2-3; size: many; length: 13
CDR3: CASSPDRTHEQYF; DNA: TGCGCCAGCAGCCCTGACAGGACCCACGAGCAGTACTTC; V: TRBV5-1; D: -; J: TRBJ2-7; size: few; length: 13
CDR3: CSAYPPGYEQYF; DNA: TGCAGTGCTTACCCCCCGGGATACGAGCAGTACTTC; V: TRBV20-1; D: -; J: TRBJ2-7; size: -; length: 12
CDR3: CAISELGGPYNEQFF; DNA: TGTGCCATCAGTGAGTTGGGGGGCCCCTACAATGAGCAGTTCTTC; V: TRBV10-3; D: -; J: TRBJ2-1; size: -; length: 15
CDR3: CSARGRTGRYEQYF; DNA: TGCAGTGCTAGAGGAAGGACAGGGCGGTATGAGCAGTACTTC; V: TRBV20-1; D: TRBD1; J: TRBJ2-7; size: -; length: 14
CDR3: CASSQRSTKDRGYTF; DNA: TGTGCCAGCAGCCAGCGTAGTACCAAGGATCGGGGCTACACCTTC; V: TRBV7-2; D: -; J: TRBJ1-2; size: few; length: 15
CDR3: CASSSATLSNQPQHF; DNA: TGTGCCAGCAGTTCCGCCACCCTTAGCAATCAGCCCCAGCATTTT; V: TRBV27; D: -; J: TRBJ1-5; size: -; length: 15
CDR3: CASSWGPETQYF; DNA: TGTGCCAGCAGTTGGGGGCCCGAGACCCAGTACTTC; V: TRBV28; D: -; J: TRBJ2-5; size: few; length: 12
CDR3: CASSPMESYEQYF; DNA: TGTGCCAGCTCACCAATGGAATCCTACGAGCAGTACTTC; V: TRBV18; D: -; J: TRBJ2-7; size: -; length: 13
CDR3: CSASGGYQETQYF; DNA: TGCAGTGCTAGCGGGGGGTACCAAGAGACCCAGTACTTC; V: TRBV20-1; D: TRBD2; J: TRBJ2-5; size: few; length: 13
CDR3: CASSEGRGGMSQHF; DNA: TGTGCCAGCAGTGAGGGCAGGGGAGGGATGTCCCAGCATTTT; V: TRBV2; D: -; J: TRBJ1-5; size: -; length: 14
CDR3: CASSIFKNTEAFF; DNA: TGTGCCAGTAGTATATTCAAGAACACTGAAGCTTTCTTT; V: TRBV19; D: -; J: TRBJ1-1; size: few; length: 13
CDR3: CASSVYPEGGDTQYF; DNA: TGTGCCAGCAGCGTTTACCCTGAGGGGGGAGATACGCAGTATTTT; V: TRBV9; D: -; J: TRBJ2-3; size: -; length: 15
CDR3: CASRFPTANTEAFF; DNA: TGTGCCAGCAGGTTCCCGACTGCGAACACTGAAGCTTTCTTT; V: TRBV12-3/TRBV12-4; D: -; J: TRBJ1-1; size: many; length: 14
CDR3: CASRIRVRGGSYNEQFF; DNA: TGCGCCAGCAGGATTCGGGTGCGGGGGGGGTCCTACAATGAGCAGTTCTTC; V: TRBV5-1; D: TRBD2; J: TRBJ2-1; size: many; length: 17
CDR3: CSVEVGGTGANVLTF; DNA: TGCAGCGTTGAAGTAGGGGGGACTGGGGCCAACGTCCTGACTTTC; V: TRBV29-1; D: -; J: TRBJ2-6; size: few; length: 15
CDR3: CASSLGQGEAFF; DNA: TGCGCCAGCAGCCTTGGACAGGGTGAAGCTTTCTTT; V: TRBV5-1; D: TRBD1; J: TRBJ1-1; size: -; length: 12
CDR3: CASSSHRGRDTEAFF; DNA: TGTGCCAGCAGCTCCCACAGGGGGCGAGACACTGAAGCTTTCTTT; V: TRBV11-2; D: TRBD1; J: TRBJ1-1; size: many; length: 15
CDR3: CAISDPGQVYNEQFF; DNA: TGTGCCATCAGTGATCCGGGACAGGTCTACAATGAGCAGTTCTTC; V: TRBV10-3; D: TRBD1; J: TRBJ2-1; size: many; length: 15
CDR3: CASSLSGASYTF; DNA: TGTGCCAGCAGCTTATCCGGGGCGAGCTACACCTTC; V: TRBV7-9; D: -; J: TRBJ1-2; size: few; length: 12